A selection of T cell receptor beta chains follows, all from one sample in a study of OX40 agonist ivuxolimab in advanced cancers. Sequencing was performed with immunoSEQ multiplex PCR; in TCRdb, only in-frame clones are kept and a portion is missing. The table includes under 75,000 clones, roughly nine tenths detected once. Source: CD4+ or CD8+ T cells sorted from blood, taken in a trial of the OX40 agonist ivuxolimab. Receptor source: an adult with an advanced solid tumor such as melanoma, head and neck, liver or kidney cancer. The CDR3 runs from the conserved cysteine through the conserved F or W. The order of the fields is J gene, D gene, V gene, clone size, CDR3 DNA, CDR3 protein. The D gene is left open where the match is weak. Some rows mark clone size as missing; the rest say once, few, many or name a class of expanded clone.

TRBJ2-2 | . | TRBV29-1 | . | TGCAGCGTTGATTACCCCGGCGGGGATGGGTCCGGGGAGCTGTTTTTT | CSVDYPGGDGSGELFF
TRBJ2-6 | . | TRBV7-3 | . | TGTGCCAGCAGCTTAGAGAGCTCTGGGGCCAACGTCCTGACTTTC | CASSLESSGANVLTF
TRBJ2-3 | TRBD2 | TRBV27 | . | TGTGCCAGCAGTACCCGGGGGGTAAGCACAGATACGCAGTATTTT | CASSTRGVSTDTQYF
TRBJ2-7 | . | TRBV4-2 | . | TGTGCCAGCAGCCAAGAGACAGATTCCTCCTACGAGCAGTACTTC | CASSQETDSSYEQYF
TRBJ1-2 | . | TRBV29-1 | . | TGCAGCGTCCTGGGGGGACGCGGCTACACCTTC | CSVLGGRGYTF
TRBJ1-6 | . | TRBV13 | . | TGTGCCAGCACTCTAGGTGGGGCAGGCAATTCACCCCTCCACTTT | CASTLGGAGNSPLHF
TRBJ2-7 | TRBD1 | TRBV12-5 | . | TGTGCTAGTGGTTTGGGACAGGGTTACGAGCAGTACTTC | CASGLGQGYEQYF
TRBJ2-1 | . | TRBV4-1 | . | TGCGCCAGCAGCCACGCCCTCGGCGGGGTTCCTATCTTC | CASSHALGGVPIF
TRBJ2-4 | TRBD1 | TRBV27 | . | TGTGCCAGCAAGTACACAGGGGAAAACATTCAGTACTTC | CASKYTGENIQYF
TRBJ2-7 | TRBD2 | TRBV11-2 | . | TGTGCCAGCAGACGAGGCGGGGGGGCCACAGGAAACTACGAGCAGTACTTC | CASRRGGGATGNYEQYF
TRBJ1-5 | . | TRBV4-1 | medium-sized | TGCGCCAGCAGCCAAGATCGTCGGTATCAGCCCCAGCATTTT | CASSQDRRYQPQHF
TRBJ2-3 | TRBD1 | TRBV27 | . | TGTGCCAGCACCAGGGGACAGAGCACAGATACGCAGTATTTT | CASTRGQSTDTQYF
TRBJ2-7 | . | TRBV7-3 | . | TGTGCCAGCAGCTTTGATGCAGGGACGAACGAGCAGTACTTC | CASSFDAGTNEQYF
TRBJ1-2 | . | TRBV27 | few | TGTGCCAGCAGTTTATCGGTGACAGGAGGCCAGGGCTACACCTTC | CASSLSVTGGQGYTF
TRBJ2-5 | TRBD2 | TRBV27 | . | TGTGCCAGCAGTTTGGTGGTAGCGGGGGGCCAAGAGACCCAGTACTTC | CASSLVVAGGQETQYF
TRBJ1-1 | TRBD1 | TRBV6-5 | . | TGTGCCAGCAGCGGACAGGCGTTGAACACTGAAGCTTTCTTT | CASSGQALNTEAFF
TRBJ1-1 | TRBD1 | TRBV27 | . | TGTGCCAGCCCACCGCCACGATATCCAACGACAGGGAGGTGCACTGAAGCTTTCTTT | CASPPPRYPTTGRCTEAFF
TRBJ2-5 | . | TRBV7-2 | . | TGTGCCAGCAGCTTAGATTCTACCGGGGAAGAGACCCAGTACTTC | CASSLDSTGEETQYF
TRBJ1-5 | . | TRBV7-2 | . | TGTGCCAGCAGCTACCGGGACACCTATCAGCCCCAGCATTTT | CASSYRDTYQPQHF
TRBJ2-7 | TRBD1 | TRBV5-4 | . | TGTGCCAGCAGCCTTAGGGACAGGTCCTACGAGCAGTACTTC | CASSLRDRSYEQYF
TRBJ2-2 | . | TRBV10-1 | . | TGCGCCAATAGAGTGGGGGCCGGGGAGCTGTTTTTT | CANRVGAGELFF
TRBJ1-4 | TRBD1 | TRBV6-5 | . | TGTGCCAGTCAGGGACAGCAAAATGAAAAACTGTTTTTT | CASQGQQNEKLFF
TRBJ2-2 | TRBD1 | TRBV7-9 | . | TGTGCCAGCAGCTCCGCCCTGACGGGACAGGGATACACCGGGGAGCTGTTTTTT | CASSSALTGQGYTGELFF
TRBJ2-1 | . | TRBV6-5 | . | TGTGCCAGCAGTTACGGCAATTTAGGCTACAATGAGCAGTTCTTC | CASSYGNLGYNEQFF
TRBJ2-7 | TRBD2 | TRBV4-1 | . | TGCGCCAGCAGCCAAGAGGGCGGGGGTCCCTTCTCCTACGAGCAGTACTTC | CASSQEGGGPFSYEQYF
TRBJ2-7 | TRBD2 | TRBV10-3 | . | TGTGCCATCAGTGGGTCAGCGGGGGGCCTCACGTCGAGGGAGCAGTACTTC | CAISGSAGGLTSREQYF
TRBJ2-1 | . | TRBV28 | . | TGTGCCAGCAGTCCCCTCTCCTACAATGAGCAGTTCTTC | CASSPLSYNEQFF
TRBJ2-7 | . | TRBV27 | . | TGTGCCAGCAGTTTAGGTGGGGGCCCCTACGAGCAGTACTTC | CASSLGGGPYEQYF
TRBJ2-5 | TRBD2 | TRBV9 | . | TGTGCCAGCAGCGTAGCCGGGGGGACCGAGACCCAGTACTTC | CASSVAGGTETQYF
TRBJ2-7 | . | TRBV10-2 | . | TGCGCCAGCAGTGACAGGGGCCCCTACGAGCAGTACTTC | CASSDRGPYEQYF